These 25 T cell receptor beta chains share one sample of origin, sequenced in a study of shared clonotypes between healthy human individuals. Only in-frame clones appear in the TCRdb table, and some are missing; sequencing was by immunoSEQ multiplex PCR. The sample holds over a million clones, about 75% seen once. Input material: memory CD4+ T cells sorted from blood. Subset given: CD45RA-negative fraction. The receptors come from a young man in good health.

This clone was seen a few times. The chain couples TRBV21-1 to TRBJ1-4. TRBV21-1 is noted as a pseudogene. The CDR3 is 11 amino acids. Here the CDR3 DNA reads TGTGCCAGCAGCAGGGTCGAAAAACTGTTTTTT. Translated: CASSRVEKLFF.

This rearrangement joins TRBV5-1 to TRBJ2-7; D not certain. The V gene's germline CDR1 is SGHRS and CDR2 YFSETQ. Trimming removed 0 bases at V and 0 bases at J, with 10 bases between. CDR3 size: 15 residues. CDR3 sequence: CASSLVNAPSYEQYF. CDR3 coding DNA: TGCGCCAGCAGCTTGGTCAACGCTCCCTCCTACGAGCAGTACTTC.

To note about this clone: The sample holds other DNA sequences that translate to the same CDR3. This chain connects TRBV2 to TRBJ1-5; perhaps TRBD1 as D (5 bases). Trimming stripped 4 bases from V and 4 bases from J, with 11 bases between. CDR1 is SNHLY and CDR2 is FYNNEI in the germline V gene. This CDR3 contains 14 residues. CDR3 region: CASSGQGRNQPQHF. The CDR3 nucleotides are TGTGCCAGCAGTGGCCAGGGAAGGAATCAGCCCCAGCATTTT.

The chain recombines TRBV29-1 with TRBJ2-2, with 12 bases matching TRBD2. J gave up 6 bases and V 4 bases, and 6 bases lay outside the gene matches. Germline CDR1 SQVTM, CDR2 ANQGSEA. The CDR3 extends over 15 amino acids. CDR3 sequence (DNA): TGCAGCGTTGGGACTAGCGGGAACCGTGCCGGGGAGCTGTTTTTT. Protein: CSVGTSGNRAGELFF.

The V call is TRBV5-6, the J call TRBJ2-2; TRBD1 agrees at 9 bases. The CDR3 is 18 amino acids. Looked up from germline, CDR1 is SGHDT and CDR2 is YYEEEE. V trimming: 3 bases; J trimming: 7 bases; junction bases outside the gene matches: 16. CDR3 in amino acids: CASSSLSQGQGSRGELFF. In DNA form, the CDR3 reads TGTGCCAGCAGCTCCCTGAGCCAGGGACAGGGTAGCCGCGGGGAGCTGTTTTTT.

The gene calls are TRBV19 and TRBJ1-1; no clear D. This CDR3 has 15 amino acids. Trimming stripped 6 bases from V and 0 bases from J, with 14 bases between. Per the germline V gene, CDR1 is LNHDA and CDR2 is SQIVND (reference sequence). In DNA, the CDR3 is TGTGCCAGTAGAGGTCGGACTGTCTTGAACACTGAAGCTTTCTTT. It is translated as CASRGRTVLNTEAFF. Based on the CDR3 plus reference TRBV19 and TRBJ1-1, the full variable domain is DGGITQSPKYLFRKEGQNVTLSCEQNLNHDAMYWYRQDPGQGLRLIYYSQIVNDFQKGDIAEGYSVSREKKESFPLTVTSAQKNPTAFYLCASRGRTVLNTEAFFGQGTRLTVV.

V usage is TRBV5-6 and J usage is TRBJ2-2; the D is unclear. The CDR3 extends over 14 amino acids. The germline V and J ends were trimmed by 3 bases and 7 bases, with 13 bases remaining between them. Germline V gene data show CDR1 as SGHDT and CDR2 as YYEEEE. This CDR3 reads CASSSPRTLGELFF. CDR3 bases: TGTGCCAGCAGCTCGCCGCGTACTCTCGGGGAGCTGTTTTTT.

V usage is TRBV7-2 and J usage is TRBJ1-3; D may be TRBD1 (6 bases). Trimming removed 4 bases from V and 4 bases from J, with 14 bases in between. CDR1 SGHTA and CDR2 FQGNSA come from the germline V gene. The CDR3 is 15 residues long. The CDR3 DNA follows: TGTGCCAGCAGCTCCATCCCGGGGGCAGGAAACACCATATATTTT. It is translated as CASSSIPGAGNTIYF.

This clone was counted a single time. J is TRBJ2-1 and V is TRBV18; maybe TRBD1 (5 bases). V was shortened by 3 bases and J by 0 bases, with 9 bases between the two germline ends. Germline V lookup: CDR1 KGHSH, CDR2 LQKENI. The length of the CDR3 is 15 residues. The CDR3 sequence: CASSPVDSSYNEQFF. Here the CDR3 DNA reads TGTGCCAGCTCACCGGTAGACAGCTCCTACAATGAGCAGTTCTTC.

V is TRBV30 and J is TRBJ2-5; D call uncertain. The CDR3 totals 11 residues. Germline-derived CDR1 and CDR2 are GTSNPN and SVGIG (reference sequence). The V end lost 3 bases, the J end lost 0 bases, and 2 bases lay between the germline ends. The CDR3 sequence: CAWSHQETQYF. The CDR3 region has the DNA TGTGCCTGGAGCCACCAAGAGACCCAGTACTTC.

Turning to this clone: A far bigger clonotype differs at one base, so this is likely a read error. The chain uses TRBV6-1 and TRBJ1-5; D is uncertain. The CDR3 runs to 14 residues. The V gene lost 4 bases and the J gene lost 0 bases, with 7 bases spanning the gap. Germline V gene sequence: CDR1 MNHNS, CDR2 SASEGT. The CDR3 reads CASSAGHSNQPQHF. As DNA, the CDR3 is TGTGCCAGCAGTGCGGGCCATAGCAATCAGCCCCAGCATTTT.

This clone was seen only once. The V call is TRBV7-2, the J call TRBJ1-1, with a tentative D call TRBD1 (6 bases). The CDR3 loop spans 15 amino acids. Germline CDR1 SGHTA, CDR2 FQGNSA. V shed 4 bases and J shed 4 bases, with 16 bases lying between them. Written as DNA, the CDR3 is TGTGCCAGCAGCTCCACCCCAGGGGTAGGCACTGAAGCTTTCTTT. This codes for CASSSTPGVGTEAFF.

V is TRBV4-1 and J is TRBJ2-5, with 12 bases that match TRBD2. Germline CDR1 and CDR2: MGHRA and YSYEKL. Losses at the gene ends were 1 base for V and 3 bases for J; bases not matched to a gene: 6. This CDR3 contains 17 residues. Written as DNA, the CDR3 is TGCGCCAGCAGCCAAGTCCCCTCTAGCGGGGGGGAAGAGACCCAGTACTTC. This encodes CASSQVPSSGGEETQYF.

As to this clone: The same CDR3 can be traced to other DNA sequences in this sample. The rearrangement uses TRBV27 and TRBJ2-2, with 10 bases aligning to TRBD1. V shed 0 bases and J 5 bases; nucleotides not matched to a gene: 3. The germline gives CDR1 MNHEY, CDR2 SMNVEV (reference sequence). The CDR3 has 16 amino acids. The CDR3 nucleotides read TGTGCCAGCAGTTTATCCCGGACAGGGGGTACCGGGGAGCTGTTTTTT. Encoded protein: CASSLSRTGGTGELFF.

This clone was found many times. The J gene is TRBJ1-5, the V gene TRBV6-1; D remains unclear. The ends were cut back, 1 base at V and 7 bases at J, with 14 bases in the middle. CDR3 length: 15 residues. Germline-derived CDR1 and CDR2 are MNHNS and SASEGT. The CDR3 DNA is TGTGCCAGCAGTGAAGGGTTGGTAGGTCGGCAGCCCCAGCATTTT. This encodes CASSEGLVGRQPQHF.

The chain links TRBV9 to TRBJ2-3, with 10 positions matching TRBD2. CDR3 size: 15 residues. The ends lost 3 bases at V and 2 bases at J; junction bases unmatched: 3. Germline CDR1 reads SGDLS; CDR2 reads YYNGEE. CDR3 region: CASSEREGPTDTQYF. The CDR3 DNA follows: TGTGCCAGCAGCGAGCGGGAGGGCCCCACAGATACGCAGTATTTT.

The rearrangement joins TRBV27 to TRBJ2-5, with 7 nucleotides matching TRBD2. Germline CDR1 and CDR2: MNHEY and SMNVEV (reference sequence). After removal of 2 bases from V and 3 bases from J, the junction contained 3 bases not matched to a gene. The CDR3 runs 14 residues. The CDR3 region is CASSLRAGKETQYF. In DNA, the CDR3 is TGTGCCAGCAGTTTAAGAGCGGGGAAAGAGACCCAGTACTTC.

This clone was counted a few times. This rearrangement joins TRBV27 to TRBJ1-1; weak D call: TRBD1 (6 bases). This CDR3 region has 14 residues. The V gene's germline CDR1 is MNHEY and CDR2 SMNVEV (reference sequence). The V gene lost 4 bases and the J gene lost 0 bases, with 9 bases spanning the gap. CDR3 protein: CASSYAGVNTEAFF. The DNA of the CDR3 is TGTGCCAGCAGTTACGCAGGGGTGAACACTGAAGCTTTCTTT.

Of note for this clone: One base separates it from a far larger clone, so it is likely a read error. The chain combines TRBV7-9 with TRBJ1-6; D call uncertain. With 3 bases removed from V and 7 bases from J, the gap between germline ends came to 4 bases. Germline CDR1 reads SEHNR; CDR2 reads FQNEAQ (reference sequence). The CDR3 has 12 amino acids. CDR3 sequence: CASSFGNSPLHF. In DNA form, the CDR3 reads TGTGCCAGCAGCTTTGGGAATTCACCCCTCCACTTT.

V and J are TRBV6-6 and TRBJ1-2, with a possible D match to TRBD1 (5 bases). This CDR3 has 12 residues. CDR1 is MNHNY and CDR2 is SVGAGI in the germline V gene (reference sequence). The V gene lost 11 bases and the J gene lost 8 bases, with 18 bases spanning the gap. CDR3 DNA sequence: TGTGCCTCTTCGGGGGGTGAAAGGGGCTACACCTTC. This sequence encodes CASSGGERGYTF.

The gene calls are TRBV5-4 and TRBJ2-5; D is ambiguous. V was shortened by 0 bases and J by 4 bases, with 7 bases between the two germline ends. The CDR3 is 13 amino acids. CDR1 SGHNT and CDR2 YYREEE come from the germline V gene (reference sequence). The CDR3 spells CASSLERRETQYF. The CDR3, as DNA: TGTGCCAGCAGCTTGGAACGGCGAGAGACCCAGTACTTC.

The chain couples TRBV2 to TRBJ1-4; a weak D match, TRBD1 (5 bases). V was shortened by 8 bases and J by 7 bases, with 14 bases between the two germline ends. CDR3 length: 13 residues. Per germline, CDR1 SNHLY and CDR2 FYNNEI. The CDR3 DNA is TGTGCCAGCCTCCGGCGGGGACCTGAAAAACTGTTTTTT. Amino acids: CASLRRGPEKLFF.

The chain uses TRBV28 and TRBJ2-5, with 11 bases matching TRBD1. Per the germline V gene, CDR1 is MDHEN and CDR2 is SYDVKM. After removal of 5 bases from V and 7 bases from J, the junction contained 12 bases not matched to a gene. This CDR3 is 16 amino acids long. CDR3 DNA sequence: TGTGCCAGCAGTCGAACCGGACAGGGGGCTTTGGGGACCCAGTACTTC. Translation gives CASSRTGQGALGTQYF.

This clone has just one count. V usage is TRBV7-2 and J usage is TRBJ2-7; 9 nucleotides line up with TRBD2. CDR3 size: 18 residues. After removal of 5 bases from V and 4 bases from J, the junction contained 18 bases not matched to a gene. Germline V lookup: CDR1 SGHTA, CDR2 FQGNSA. CDR3 sequence reads: CASSTAGTSFGSRYEQYF. The CDR3 DNA is TGTGCCAGCAGCACAGCCGGGACTAGCTTCGGGTCTCGGTACGAGCAGTACTTC.

The V call is TRBV7-9, the J call TRBJ2-7; D ambiguous. V was clipped by 1 base and J by 2 bases, with 3 bases between them. This CDR3 is 12 amino acids long. CDR1 is SEHNR and CDR2 is FQNEAQ in the germline V gene (reference sequence). The CDR3 spells CASSLVTYEQYF. For the CDR3, the DNA is TGTGCCAGCAGCTTAGTAACCTACGAGCAGTACTTC.